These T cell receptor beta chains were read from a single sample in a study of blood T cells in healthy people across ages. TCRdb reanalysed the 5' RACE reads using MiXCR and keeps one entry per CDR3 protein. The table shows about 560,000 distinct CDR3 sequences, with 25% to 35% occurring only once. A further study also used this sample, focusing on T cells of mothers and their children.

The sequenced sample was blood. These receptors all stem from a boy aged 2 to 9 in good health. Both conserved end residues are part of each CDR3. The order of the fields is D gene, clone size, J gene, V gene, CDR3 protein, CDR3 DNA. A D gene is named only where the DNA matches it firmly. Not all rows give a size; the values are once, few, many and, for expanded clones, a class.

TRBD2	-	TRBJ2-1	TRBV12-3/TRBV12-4	CASSLVGTSAYNEQFF	TGTGCCAGCAGTTTAGTAGGGACTAGCGCATACAATGAGCAGTTCTTC
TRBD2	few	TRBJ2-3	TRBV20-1	CSALATSGITDTQYF	TGCAGTGCTTTAGCGACTAGCGGGATAACAGATACGCAGTATTTT
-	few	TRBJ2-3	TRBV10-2	CASQADTQYF	TGCGCCAGCCAGGCAGATACGCAGTATTTT
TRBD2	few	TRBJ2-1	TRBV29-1	CSVEAPAGGIASSYNEQFF	TGCAGCGTTGAAGCTCCAGCGGGGGGGATAGCCTCCTCCTACAATGAGCAGTTCTTC
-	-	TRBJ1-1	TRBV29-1	CSVDDGSTEAFF	TGCAGCGTTGACGACGGGAGCACTGAAGCTTTCTTT
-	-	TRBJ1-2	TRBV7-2	CASSLAAGSKSYGYTF	TGTGCCAGCAGCTTAGCAGCTGGCAGTAAGAGCTATGGCTACACCTTC
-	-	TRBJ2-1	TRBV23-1	CASSQSRRARSSYNEQFF	TGCGCCAGCAGTCAATCCAGACGGGCACGGAGCTCCTACAATGAGCAGTTCTTC
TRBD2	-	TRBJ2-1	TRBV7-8	CASSFLAGGGDEQFF	TGTGCCAGCAGCTTTCTAGCGGGAGGGGGGGATGAGCAGTTCTTC
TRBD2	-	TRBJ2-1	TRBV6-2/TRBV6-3	CASSSSSGSSYNEQFF	TGTGCCAGCAGTTCGAGCAGCGGGAGCTCCTACAATGAGCAGTTCTTC
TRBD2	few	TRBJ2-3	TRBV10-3	CAISEGRGGDTQYF	TGTGCCATCAGTGAGGGGCGGGGGGGAGATACGCAGTATTTT
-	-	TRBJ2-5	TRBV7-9	CASSSPRPLQETQYF	TGTGCCAGCAGCTCCCCCCGTCCCTTACAAGAGACCCAGTACTTC
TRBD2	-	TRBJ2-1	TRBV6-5	CASNGVSGGYNEQFF	TGTGCCAGCAACGGGGTTAGCGGGGGATACAATGAGCAGTTCTTC
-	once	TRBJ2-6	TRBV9	CASSFSQISGANVLTF	TGTGCCAGCAGCTTTAGTCAGATCTCTGGGGCCAACGTCCTGACTTTC
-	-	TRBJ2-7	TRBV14	CASSHWTEQYF	TGTGCCAGCAGCCACTGGACAGAGCAGTACTTC
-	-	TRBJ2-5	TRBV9	CASSVLWTEETQYF	TGTGCCAGCAGCGTTCTCTGGACAGAAGAGACCCAGTACTTC
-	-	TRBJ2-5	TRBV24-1	CATSDFKGETQYF	TGTGCCACCAGTGATTTCAAGGGAGAGACCCAGTACTTC
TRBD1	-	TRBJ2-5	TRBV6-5	CASSPSTGGTETQYF	TGTGCCAGCAGCCCTTCGACAGGGGGCACAGAGACCCAGTACTTC
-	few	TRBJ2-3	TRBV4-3	CASSQEVAGLDTQYF	TGCGCCAGCAGCCAAGAGGTGGCGGGGTTGGATACGCAGTATTTT
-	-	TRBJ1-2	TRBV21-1	CASMGTGTIYGYTF	TGTGCCAGCATGGGGACAGGGACAATCTATGGCTACACCTTC
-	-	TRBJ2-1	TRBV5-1	CASSLGPRGGNNEQFF	TGCGCCAGCAGCTTGGGGCCTAGAGGTGGGAACAATGAGCAGTTCTTC
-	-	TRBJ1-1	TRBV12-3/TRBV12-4	CASRPNSGTVAEAFF	TGTGCCAGCAGGCCGAACTCAGGGACGGTCGCTGAAGCTTTCTTT
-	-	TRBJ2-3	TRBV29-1	CSAEGLSTDTQYF	TGCAGCGCCGAGGGGCTGAGCACAGATACGCAGTATTTT
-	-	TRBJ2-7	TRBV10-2	CASSEVGDEQYF	TGCGCCAGCAGTGAAGTGGGGGACGAGCAGTACTTC
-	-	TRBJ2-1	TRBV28	CASSLSPGDNEQFF	TGTGCCAGCAGTTTAAGTCCGGGGGACAATGAGCAGTTCTTC
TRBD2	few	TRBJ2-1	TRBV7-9	CASTDSSGRELNEQFF	TGTGCCAGCACCGACTCGAGCGGGAGGGAATTAAATGAGCAGTTCTTC
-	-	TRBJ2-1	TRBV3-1	CASSQRSYRSPSYF	TGTGCCAGCAGCCAGCGGTCGTACAGGTCACCGAGCTACTTC
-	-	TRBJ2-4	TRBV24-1	CATSDLQIQPQTFSPRGNIQYF	TGTGCCACCAGTGATTTGCAGATACAACCGCAGACCTTCTCGCCTAGGGGGAACATTCAGTACTTC
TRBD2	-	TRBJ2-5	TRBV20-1	CSAAGTSGRADQETQYF	TGCAGTGCAGCCGGGACTAGCGGGAGGGCCGATCAAGAGACCCAGTACTTC
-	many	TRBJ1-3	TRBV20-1	CSARDSGGFGNTIYF	TGCAGTGCTAGAGATTCGGGAGGGTTTGGAAACACCATATATTTT
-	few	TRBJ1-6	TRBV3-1	CASSQGQTWNSPLHF	TGTGCCAGCAGCCAAGGACAGACCTGGAATTCACCCCTCCACTTT
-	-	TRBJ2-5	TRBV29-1	CSVDPSRVYQETQYF	TGCAGCGTTGATCCCTCCAGGGTGTACCAAGAGACCCAGTACTTC
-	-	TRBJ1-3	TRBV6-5	CASSYRTSSGNTIYF	TGTGCCAGCAGTTACAGGACAAGCTCTGGAAACACCATATATTTT
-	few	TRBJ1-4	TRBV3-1	CASSRRASGEKLFF	TGTGCCAGCAGCCGAAGGGCTTCGGGTGAAAAACTGTTTTTT
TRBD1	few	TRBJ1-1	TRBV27	CASSRVAGTAGRGTEAFF	TGTGCCAGCAGCCGGGTTGCCGGGACAGCGGGCCGGGGCACTGAAGCTTTCTTT
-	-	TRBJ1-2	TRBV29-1	CSVRVGAGGYTF	TGCAGCGTTAGGGTCGGGGCAGGAGGCTACACCTTC
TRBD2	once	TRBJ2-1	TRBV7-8	CASSLAGIAGYEQFF	TGTGCCAGCAGCTTAGCGGGCATAGCGGGATATGAGCAGTTCTTC
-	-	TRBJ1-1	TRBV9	CASSVEVVNTEAFF	TGTGCCAGCAGCGTGGAGGTGGTGAACACTGAAGCTTTCTTT
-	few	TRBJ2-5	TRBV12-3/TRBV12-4	CASSPPRGRIQETQYF	TGTGCCAGCAGTCCCCCCCGGGGTAGAATCCAAGAGACCCAGTACTTC
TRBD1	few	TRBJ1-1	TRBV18	CASSPPWTGSNTEAFF	TGTGCCAGCTCACCTCCTTGGACAGGGTCGAACACTGAAGCTTTCTTT
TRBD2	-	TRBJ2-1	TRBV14	CASSELLLGLAGGHGNEQFF	TGTGCCAGCAGCGAGCTCCTCCTCGGACTAGCGGGAGGGCATGGCAATGAGCAGTTCTTC
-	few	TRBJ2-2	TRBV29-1	CSAGGRVNTGELFF	TGCAGCGCTGGTGGGCGGGTGAACACCGGGGAGCTGTTTTTT
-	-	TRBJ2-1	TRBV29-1	CSVEGVPSSYNEQFF	TGCAGCGTTGAGGGCGTCCCCAGCTCCTACAATGAGCAGTTCTTC
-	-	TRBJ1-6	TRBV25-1	CASSEGSPLHF	TGTGCCAGCAGTGAGGGCTCACCCCTCCACTTT
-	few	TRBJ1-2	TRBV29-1	CSVQTEVQYGYTF	TGCAGCGTTCAAACAGAAGTCCAGTATGGCTACACCTTC
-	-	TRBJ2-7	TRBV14	CASSRPPGRLYEQYF	TGTGCCAGCAGCCGACCTCCGGGACGGCTCTACGAGCAGTACTTC
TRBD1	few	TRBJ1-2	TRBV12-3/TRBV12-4	CASSSTETGFYGYTF	TGTGCCAGCAGCTCGACGGAGACAGGGTTCTATGGCTACACCTTC
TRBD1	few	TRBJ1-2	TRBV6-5	CASKRAEVSGGYGYTF	TGTGCCAGCAAGAGGGCAGAAGTTTCAGGGGGCTATGGCTACACCTTC
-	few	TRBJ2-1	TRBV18	CASSPQVQSYNEQFF	TGTGCCAGCTCACCACAGGTCCAGAGTTACAATGAGCAGTTCTTC
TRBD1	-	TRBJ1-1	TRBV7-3	CASSSGTANTEAFF	TGTGCCAGCAGCTCCGGGACAGCGAACACTGAAGCTTTCTTT
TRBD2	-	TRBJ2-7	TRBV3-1	CASSQAWRERTYEQYF	TGTGCCAGCAGCCAAGCATGGCGGGAGAGGACCTACGAGCAGTACTTC